The clone carrying this TCR beta chain was counted a few times. Germline CDR1 reads SGHTA; CDR2 reads FQGNSA. Deletions cut 3 bases from V and 4 bases from J, with 13 bases between. There are 15 residues in the CDR3. The record originates from a study of cytomegalovirus exposure and HLA in healthy donors. Primers: 60 Vbeta forward and 13 Jbeta reverse. Profiling relied on immunoSEQ multiplex PCR, and the TCRdb table lists in-frame clones only, not all of them. The table includes 100,000 to 150,000 clones, roughly 78% detected once. Though probably carrying unrecorded immune exposures, donors were nominally healthy at sampling.

The sequencing input was PBMCs. V and J are TRBV7-2 and TRBJ1-5; D ambiguous. This clonotype was obtained from a man under 40 in good health and CMV-seronegative. The CDR3 coding sequence is TGTGCCAGCAGCTTGGAGGGCGTCGGGAATCAGCCCCAGCATTTT. Amino acid sequence: CASSLEGVGNQPQHF.